Below, one TCR beta chain is given with its context. Trimming stripped 6 bases from V and 4 bases from J, with 16 bases between. CDR1 is MNHNY, CDR2 SVGAGI, per germline (reference sequence). This CDR3 is built from 16 residues. This sample stems from a study of Ad26.COV2.S vaccination and SARS-CoV-2 variants. Generated by immunoSEQ multiplex PCR, the TCRdb table keeps only in-frame clones and is missing some. The sample comprises roughly 380,000 clones, roughly 90% of which are singletons, and less than 4.5% rests with the top ten. Treatment: some 20 received Ad26.COV2.S at low or high dose, single or two shots; roughly 5 received placebo; per-sample allocation not given. After the first vaccine or placebo injection, samples were drawn on day 63.

Source: peripheral blood, taken in a trial of Ad26.COV2.S vaccine versus placebo. The V call is TRBV6-6, the J call TRBJ2-6, with D perhaps matching TRBD1 (6 bases). This TCR was recovered from a person between 18 and 59 years old who received the Ad26.COV2.S COVID-19 vaccine or a placebo. CDR3 loop: CASRIGGGTGANVLTF. The CDR3 DNA reads TGTGCCAGCAGAATCGGTGGGGGCACAGGGGCCAACGTCCTGACTTTC.